The next 10 T cell receptor beta chains were all read from a single sample in a study of cytomegalovirus exposure and HLA in healthy donors (dated by TCRdb to 2015 to 2018). The library was made by the immunoSEQ multiplex PCR assay. For the multiplex PCR, a mixture combining 60 forward primers for TCR Vbeta segments and 13 reverse primers for TCR Jbeta segments was used. The immuneACCESS repertoire file appears here via TCRdb, limited to in-frame rearrangements. These files lack a portion of the clones; in checked studies, under half of the deficit traces to unresolved V genes, and the cause of the others is not known. This sample is represented by over 85,000 clones; 79% of them were singletons. The top ten constitute 3% to 4% of the sample. Sequencing used PBMCs. The receptors were sampled from a middle-aged woman in good health and CMV-seronegative.

The chain carries TRBV6-5 and TRBJ2-3; 8 bases are a match to TRBD2. Germline V gene sequence: CDR1 MNHEY, CDR2 SVGAGI. This CDR3 spans 13 amino acids. CDR3: CSTSKRGKDTQYF. Written as DNA, the CDR3 is TGTTCGACAAGCAAGCGGGGGAAAGATACGCAGTATTTT.

In its sample, this clone was seen a few times. The chain recombines TRBV5-4 with TRBJ1-2, with TRBD1 as a possible D gene (5 bases). The CDR3 has 15 amino acids. Deletions cut 0 bases from V and 3 bases from J, with 12 bases between. The germline V gene encodes CDR1 SGHNT and CDR2 YYREEE (reference sequence). CDR3: CASSLGGRADYGYTF. CDR3 DNA: TGTGCCAGCAGCTTGGGGGGCAGGGCCGACTATGGCTACACCTTC.

The chain couples TRBV5-1 to TRBJ2-2, with a weak D call TRBD1 (6 bases). CDR1 and CDR2 from the germline V gene are SGHRS and YFSETQ. The CDR3 length is 19 residues. Trimming took 4 bases from V and 2 from J, leaving 24 bases between them. The CDR3 protein is CASSPIRGSYLFNTGELFF. DNA for the CDR3: TGCGCCAGCAGCCCCATCAGGGGTTCGTATCTATTTAACACCGGGGAGCTGTTTTTT. The entire variable domain, with the rest obtained from reference TRBV5-1 and TRBJ2-2, is as follows: KAGVTQTPRYLIKTRGQQVTLSCSPISGHRSVSWYQQTPGQGLQFLFEYFSETQRNKGNFPGRFSGRQFSNSRSEMNVSTLELGDSALYLCASSPIRGSYLFNTGELFFGEGSRLTVL.

This chain joins TRBV7-2 and TRBJ2-7, with 7 bases fitting TRBD2. After removal of 6 bases from V and 5 bases from J, the junction contained 10 bases not matched to a gene. The CDR3 is made up of 14 amino acids. From germline, CDR1 is SGHTA and CDR2 FQGNSA. The CDR3 coding sequence is TGTGCCAGCAGGTCGAGCGGGAAGGTCGACGAGCAGTACTTC. Translation: CASRSSGKVDEQYF.

This sequence joins TRBV7-8 and TRBJ2-5; D gene ambiguous. The CDR3 has 15 amino acids. CDR1 and CDR2 (germline): SGHVS, FQNEAQ. Deletions cut 4 bases from V and 3 bases from J, with 15 bases between. CDR3 nucleotide sequence: TGTGCCAGCAGCTCGTCCGGGTCCCTTGAAGAGACCCAGTACTTC. It yields the protein CASSSSGSLEETQYF.

V usage is TRBV28 and J usage is TRBJ1-5, with TRBD1 identical over 12 bases. The CDR3 loop spans 15 amino acids. Germline V gives CDR1 MDHEN, CDR2 SYDVKM. Unmatched junction bases numbered 4, after V lost 4 bases and J lost 6 bases. CDR3 nucleotide sequence: TGTGCCAGCAGTTCGGGACAGGGGGCACGTCAGCCCCAGCATTTT. Protein: CASSSGQGARQPQHF.

The chain is built from TRBV15 and TRBJ2-7; possibly TRBD2 for D (5 bases). Per germline, CDR1 LNHNV and CDR2 YYDKDF (reference sequence). The CDR3 is 14 residues long. The V end lost 5 bases, the J end lost 3 bases, and 14 bases lay between the germline ends. CDR3 in amino acids: CATSPRPGIYEQYF. CDR3 DNA: TGTGCCACCAGCCCACGACCGGGGATCTACGAGCAGTACTTC.

The V call is TRBV6-5, the J call TRBJ1-2, with a tentative D call TRBD1 (6 bases). This CDR3 comprises 15 residues. The germline V gene has CDR1 MNHEY and CDR2 SVGAGI. Trimming pared 5 bases from V and 4 bases from J, leaving 17 bases between. The CDR3 region has the DNA TGTGCCAGCAGTACCGCGATACAGGGTCCCTATGGCTACACCTTC. This encodes CASSTAIQGPYGYTF.

This clone has just one count. The rearrangement joins TRBV5-4 to TRBJ2-6; D remains ambiguous. V shed 0 bases and J shed 0 bases, with 4 bases lying between them. CDR1 is SGHNT, CDR2 YYREEE, per germline (reference sequence). There are 15 residues in the CDR3. CDR3 coding DNA: TGTGCCAGCAGCTTGGAACTCTCTGGGGCCAACGTCCTGACTTTC. Amino acid sequence: CASSLELSGANVLTF.

A remark on this clone: Compared with germline, one end of the junction differs, possibly owing to a read error. This sequence joins TRBV6-5 and TRBJ1-2, with D possibly matching TRBD1 (6 bases). The germline gives CDR1 MNHEY, CDR2 SVGAGI. The CDR3 runs to 15 residues. The CDR3 loop is CASSYTGLRAYGYPF. Here the CDR3 DNA reads TGTGCCAGCAGTTACACAGGGCTACGGGCCTATGGCTACCCCTTC.